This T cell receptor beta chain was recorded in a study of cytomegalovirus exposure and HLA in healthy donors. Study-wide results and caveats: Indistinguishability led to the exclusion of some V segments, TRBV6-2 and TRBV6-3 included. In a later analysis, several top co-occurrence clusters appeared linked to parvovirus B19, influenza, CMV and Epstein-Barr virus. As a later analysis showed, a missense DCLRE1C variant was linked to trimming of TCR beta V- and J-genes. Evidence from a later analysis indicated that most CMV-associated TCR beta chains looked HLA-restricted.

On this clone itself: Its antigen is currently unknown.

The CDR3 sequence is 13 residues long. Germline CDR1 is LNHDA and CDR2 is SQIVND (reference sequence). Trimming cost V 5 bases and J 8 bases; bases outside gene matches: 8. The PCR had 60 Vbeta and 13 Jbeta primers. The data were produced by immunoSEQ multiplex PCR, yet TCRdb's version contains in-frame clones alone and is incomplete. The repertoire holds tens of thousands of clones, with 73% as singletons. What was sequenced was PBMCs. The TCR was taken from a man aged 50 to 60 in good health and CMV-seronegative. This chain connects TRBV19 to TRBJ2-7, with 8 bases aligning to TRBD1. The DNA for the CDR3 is TGTGCCAGTAGTTCCAGGGGACAGGTCAAGCAGTACTTC. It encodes CASSSRGQVKQYF. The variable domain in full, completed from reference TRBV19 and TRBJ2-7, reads DGGITQSPKYLFRKEGQNVTLSCEQNLNHDAMYWYRQDPGQGLRLIYYSQIVNDFQKGDIAEGYSVSREKKESFPLTVTSAQKNPTAFYLCASSSRGQVKQYFGPGTRLTVT.